The 30 T cell receptor beta chains below were found in one sample sequenced in a study of blood T cell repertoires in COVID-19. The protocol was immunoSEQ multiplex PCR, while the TCRdb copy is restricted to in-frame clones and leaves out a portion. The sample shows about 250,000 clones, approximately 85% of them seen only once. The sample was peripheral blood. The receptors were gathered from a human donor with COVID-19, enrolled during active disease. The donor label of this sample is uncertain.

This sequence joins TRBV2 and TRBJ1-1; TRBD1 matches at 9 bases. CDR1 SNHLY and CDR2 FYNNEI come from the germline V gene. V trimming: 1 base; J trimming: 3 bases; junction bases outside the gene matches: 9. This CDR3 region has 17 residues. The CDR3 spells CASSEVSRDRDHTEAFF. CDR3 nucleotides: TGTGCCAGCAGTGAAGTCTCCCGGGACAGGGATCACACTGAAGCTTTCTTT.

The chain links TRBV19 to TRBJ1-3; tentatively, D is TRBD1 (6 bases). V gave up 6 bases and J gave up 1 base, with 10 bases separating them. This CDR3 is built from 14 residues. Germline CDR1 is LNHDA and CDR2 is SQIVND (reference sequence). The CDR3 region is CASSRTGSGNTIYF. The CDR3 nucleotides are TGTGCCAGTAGCCGCACAGGGTCTGGAAACACCATATATTTT.

The rearrangement uses TRBV28 and TRBJ2-7; the match to TRBD2 covers 7 bases. The J segment lost 4 bases and the V segment lost 7 bases, leaving 13 bases of the junction unmatched. Germline assignment: CDR1 MDHEN and CDR2 SYDVKM. The CDR3 is 15 amino acids. The CDR3 DNA is TGTGCCAGCATCCTCGGGGCGGGAGTATTTTACGAGCAGTACTTC. This gives the protein CASILGAGVFYEQYF.

This clone was picked up one time. V and J are TRBV19 and TRBJ2-1; TRBD1 matches at 10 bases. V lost 8 bases to trimming and J lost 8 bases; unmatched junction nucleotides: 9. The CDR3 sequence is 14 residues long. The germline gives CDR1 LNHDA, CDR2 SQIVND (reference sequence). CDR3 DNA sequence: TGTGCCAGTCATCCGGGACAGGGGCCCCATGAGCAGTTCTTC. This gives the protein CASHPGQGPHEQFF.

Worth noting for this clone: The germline gene is not matched at one end of the junction; a read error may be the cause. This chain joins TRBV7-7 and TRBJ2-1; D perhaps matches TRBD2 (6 bases). In germline, CDR1 is SSHAT, CDR2 FNYEAQ (reference sequence). This CDR3 comprises 15 residues. For the CDR3, the DNA is TGTGCTAGCAGCCCCCAGACGGGAGTGGGTAATGAGCAGTTCTTC. Translated: CASSPQTGVGNEQFF.

V and J are TRBV7-2 and TRBJ2-1; possible D gene TRBD2, 6 bases. The length of the CDR3 is 15 residues. Germline V lookup: CDR1 SGHTA, CDR2 FQGNSA. V lost 5 bases and J 5 bases, leaving 16 bases between the germline ends. CDR3 region: CASSPGWGVNNEQFF. The CDR3 DNA sequence: TGTGCCAGCAGCCCCGGGTGGGGGGTAAACAATGAGCAGTTCTTC. The entire variable domain, with the rest obtained from reference TRBV7-2 and TRBJ2-1, is as follows: GAGVSQSPSNKVTEKGKDVELRCDPISGHTALYWYRQSLGQGLEFLIYFQGNSAPDKSGLPSDRFSAERTGGSVSTLTIQRTQQEDSAVYLCASSPGWGVNNEQFFGPGTRLTVL.

This clone was recorded a few times. The CDR3 DNA reads TGTGCCAGCTGCCGGCAGCGGAGCGTACGCGGACGTTGCACCGGGGAGCTGTTTTTT. This sequence encodes CASCRQRSVRGRCTGELFF. The chain uses TRBV3-1 (or the pseudogene TRBV3-2) and TRBJ2-2; TRBD2 is a possible D gene (5 bases). The CDR3 covers 19 residues. V lost 8 bases and J lost 4, with 29 bases in between. The germline V gene has CDR1 LGHDT and CDR2 YNNKEL (reference sequence).

This clone has more than one count but fewer than ten. The V gene is TRBV4-3, the J gene TRBJ1-5, with TRBD1 as a possible D gene (6 bases). V lost 6 bases to trimming and J lost 7 bases, with 19 bases between them. The length of the CDR3 is 15 residues. The germline CDR1 and CDR2 sequences are LGHNA and YSLEER. The CDR3, as DNA: TGCGCCAGCAGTCTACAACAGGGATCGGAGCAGCCCCAGCATTTT. It translates to CASSLQQGSEQPQHF.

The chain joins TRBV3-1 (or the pseudogene TRBV3-2) to TRBJ2-1; no clear D. CDR3 size: 16 residues. Germline CDR1 reads LGHDT; CDR2 reads YNNKEL (reference sequence). The V end was cut by 4 bases, the J end by 1 base, with 14 bases between. CDR3 sequence reads: CASSRDPGVSYNEQFF. CDR3 nucleotides: TGTGCCAGCAGCCGTGACCCAGGTGTTTCCTACAATGAGCAGTTCTTC.

The genes are TRBV28 and TRBJ1-2; tentative D call: TRBD1 (5 bases). The CDR3 length is 16 residues. Trimming left V 6 bases short and J 0 bases short, with 17 bases between. Germline V gives CDR1 MDHEN, CDR2 SYDVKM. CDR3 amino acids: CASRRDFGNSNYGYTF. Written as DNA, the CDR3 is TGTGCCAGCAGGAGGGACTTTGGAAACTCTAACTATGGCTACACCTTC.

The genes are TRBV19 and TRBJ2-7; 14 bases map to TRBD2. V trimming: 10 bases; J trimming: 7 bases; junction bases outside the gene matches: 9. Germline CDR1 is LNHDA and CDR2 is SQIVND (reference sequence). The CDR3 covers 14 residues. The DNA for the CDR3 is TGTGCCACGACGGGACTAGCGGGAGATCTTGAGCAGTACTTC. This sequence encodes CATTGLAGDLEQYF.

The sample holds a few counts of this clone. Here the CDR3 reads CAISDSGPDTGELFF. For the CDR3, the DNA is TGTGCCATCAGTGATTCAGGGCCCGACACCGGGGAGCTGTTTTTT. The V and J genes are TRBV10-3 and TRBJ2-2; a possible D gene is TRBD1 (5 bases). Germline V gives CDR1 ENHRY, CDR2 SYGVKD. This CDR3 has 15 residues. V lost 3 bases and J lost 3, with 11 bases in between.

The chain employs TRBV2 and TRBJ2-3; possibly TRBD1 for D (5 bases). Germline values: CDR1 SNHLY, CDR2 FYNNEI. The CDR3 sequence is 15 residues long. Trimming took off 4 bases at V and 3 bases at J, with 14 bases between the two ends. CDR3 residues: CASSVRGMRTDTQYF. The CDR3 nucleotides read TGTGCCAGCAGTGTTAGGGGTATGAGGACAGATACGCAGTATTTT. The complete variable domain, with remaining parts taken from reference TRBV2 and TRBJ2-3, reads EPEVTQTPSHQVTQMGQEVILRCVPISNHLYFYWYRQILGQKVEFLVSFYNNEISEKSEIFDDQFSVERPDGSNFTLKIRSTKLEDSAMYFCASSVRGMRTDTQYFGPGTRLTVL.

The chain is built from TRBV6-5 and TRBJ2-5, with 9 bases aligning to TRBD2. V lost 8 bases and J lost 2; bases outside the gene matches: 6. CDR3 length: 14 residues. The germline V gene encodes CDR1 MNHEY and CDR2 SVGAGI. CDR3 in DNA: TGTGCCAGCGGGTTTCTAGCGGGACAAGAGACCCAGTACTTC. It is translated as CASGFLAGQETQYF.

The chain is built from TRBV9 and TRBJ1-1; D is ambiguous. The CDR3 contains 16 residues. Trimming cost V 4 bases and J 0 bases, with 16 bases left between them. The germline V gene has CDR1 SGDLS and CDR2 YYNGEE. CDR3 sequence: CASSPSEPVMNTEAFF. CDR3 nucleotides: TGTGCCAGCAGCCCGAGCGAGCCGGTCATGAACACTGAAGCTTTCTTT.

This chain links TRBV4-1 with TRBJ2-5, with 7 positions matching TRBD1. Germline CDR1 MGHRA, CDR2 YSYEKL. The junction had 12 bases not matched to a gene; V was cut back by 4 bases and J by 4 bases. The CDR3 is made up of 16 amino acids. The CDR3 protein is CASSPSGHAGGETQYF. DNA of the CDR3: TGCGCCAGCAGCCCATCTGGACACGCAGGGGGAGAGACCCAGTACTTC.

This chain connects TRBV15 to TRBJ2-7, with a tentative D call TRBD2 (6 bases). The CDR3 is made up of 15 amino acids. Germline CDR1 is LNHNV and CDR2 is YYDKDF (reference sequence). V lost 3 bases and J lost 6, with 18 bases in between. The CDR3 DNA is TGTGCCACCAGCAGGGGGGGACTGCTGCTGGCCGAGCAGTACTTC. Translated: CATSRGGLLLAEQYF.

This chain joins TRBV6-5 and TRBJ2-2; D might be TRBD1 (5 bases). The V and J ends lost 6 bases and 2 bases respectively, with 10 bases between them. Per the germline V gene, CDR1 is MNHEY and CDR2 is SVGAGI. This CDR3 has 14 amino acids. This chain's CDR3 is CASRAGFNTGELFF. The CDR3 DNA reads TGTGCCAGCAGGGCAGGGTTTAACACCGGGGAGCTGTTTTTT.

The rearrangement joins TRBV6-5 to TRBJ2-1, with 12 bases matching TRBD2. This CDR3 has 15 residues. V was clipped by 7 bases and J by 6 bases; unmatched bases: 7. Germline lookup yields CDR1 MNHEY and CDR2 SVGAGI. Written as DNA, the CDR3 is TGTGCCAGCAAAACGCCGGGACTAGCGGGCAATGAGCAGTTCTTC. Translated: CASKTPGLAGNEQFF.

The V and J genes are TRBV10-3 and TRBJ1-6, with 7 positions matching TRBD1. This CDR3 has 14 residues. Germline CDR1 and CDR2: ENHRY and SYGVKD. V was pared by 6 bases and J by 8 bases, with 7 bases of the junction left unmatched. CDR3 in amino acids: CAIRERDSDSPLHF. As DNA, the CDR3 is TGTGCCATCAGAGAGAGGGACAGCGATTCACCCCTCCACTTT.

The rearrangement uses TRBV5-1 and TRBJ2-2, with TRBD1 matching over 9 bases. This CDR3 spans 15 amino acids. CDR1 and CDR2 (germline): SGHRS, YFSETQ. J lost 4 bases, V lost 3 bases, and 4 bases had no gene match. CDR3 sequence reads: CASSWDRAFTGELFF. Written as DNA, the CDR3 is TGCGCCAGCAGCTGGGACAGGGCTTTCACCGGGGAGCTGTTTTTT. Drawing the rest from reference TRBV5-1 and TRBJ2-2, the complete variable domain is KAGVTQTPRYLIKTRGQQVTLSCSPISGHRSVSWYQQTPGQGLQFLFEYFSETQRNKGNFPGRFSGRQFSNSRSEMNVSTLELGDSALYLCASSWDRAFTGELFFGEGSRLTVL.

V is TRBV7-9 and J is TRBJ1-1, with 7 positions matching TRBD1. Trimming at V came to 2 bases and at J to 6 bases, leaving 9 bases not matched to a gene. The CDR3 length is 15 residues. The germline CDR1 and CDR2 sequences are SEHNR and FQNEAQ (reference sequence). CDR3 region: CASSLPTGAGAEAFF. The CDR3 DNA follows: TGTGCCAGCAGCTTACCCACAGGGGCGGGCGCTGAAGCTTTCTTT.

This sequence joins TRBV4-3 and TRBJ1-3; D unclear. This CDR3 has 17 amino acids. Per germline, CDR1 LGHNA and CDR2 YSLEER. Trimming stripped 4 bases from V and 0 bases from J, with 16 bases between. In DNA form, the CDR3 reads TGCGCCAGCAGCCTATACCCCACGGGAAGCTCTGGAAACACCATATATTTT. Translated: CASSLYPTGSSGNTIYF.

The V call is TRBV7-9, the J call TRBJ1-2, with D possibly TRBD1 on 5 matching bases. Germline V gene sequence: CDR1 SEHNR, CDR2 FQNEAQ (reference sequence). V was clipped by 0 bases and J by 9 bases, with 11 bases between them. The CDR3 runs 13 residues. The CDR3 DNA is TGTGCCAGCAGCTTAGCCGAGCAGGGTCGCTACACCTTC. It is translated as CASSLAEQGRYTF.

The chain couples TRBV11-1 to TRBJ2-7, with 9 positions matching TRBD1. With 8 bases clipped from V and 4 bases from J, the junction kept 6 bases outside the gene matches. Germline CDR1 SGHAT, CDR2 FQDESV (reference sequence). The CDR3 totals 13 residues. CDR3 in DNA: TGTGCCAGCGCTAGGACAGGGGCATACGAGCAGTACTTC. This translates into CASARTGAYEQYF.

The V and J genes are TRBV28 and TRBJ1-5; 10 bases are a match to TRBD1. The CDR3 has 15 residues. In germline, CDR1 is MDHEN, CDR2 SYDVKM. The J segment lost 7 bases and the V segment lost 3 bases, leaving 6 bases of the junction unmatched. The CDR3 region has the DNA TGTGCCAGCAGTTTGATGGGGACAGGGGAACAGCCCCAGCATTTT. It encodes CASSLMGTGEQPQHF.

The chain uses TRBV30 and TRBJ2-1; TRBD2 matches at 10 bases. V dropped 2 bases and J dropped 7; count of bases not matched to a gene: 5. Germline loops: CDR1 GTSNPN, CDR2 SVGIG (reference sequence). There are 14 residues in the CDR3. CDR3 sequence: CAWSRLAGENEQFF. The CDR3 DNA follows: TGTGCCTGGAGTAGGCTAGCGGGAGAGAATGAGCAGTTCTTC.

This CDR3 reads CASSSTGSYYYNEQFF. For the CDR3, the DNA is TGTGCCAGCAGTTCGACCGGGTCCTATTATTACAATGAGCAGTTCTTC. The gene calls are TRBV27 and TRBJ2-1; D is unclear. Trimming pared 4 bases from V and 4 bases from J, leaving 17 bases between. This CDR3 contains 16 residues. Germline V CDR1 and CDR2: MNHEY, SMNVEV (reference sequence).

This clone has a handful of counts. The CDR3 DNA is TGTGCCACACGACAGGGACCTCATCAGCCCCAGCATTTT. Translating gives CATRQGPHQPQHF. The rearrangement uses TRBV27 and TRBJ1-5; the match to TRBD1 covers 7 bases. Losses at the gene ends were 10 bases for V and 5 bases for J; bases not matched to a gene: 8. The CDR3 covers 13 residues. CDR1 and CDR2 (germline): MNHEY, SMNVEV (reference sequence).

The chain couples TRBV28 to TRBJ1-1; the D gene is possibly TRBD1 (5 bases). This CDR3 spans 12 amino acids. From germline, CDR1 is MDHEN and CDR2 SYDVKM. Trimming cost V 5 bases and J 11 bases, with 15 bases left between them. The chain's CDR3 is CASSNGGRSAFF. The CDR3 coding sequence is TGTGCCAGCAGTAACGGGGGGAGATCGGCTTTCTTT.